This paragraph reports one T cell receptor (beta chain). The antigen is unknown. Donors were nominally healthy when sampled, though unrecorded immune exposures were likely. Amplification used 60 Vbeta primers and 13 Jbeta primers. TCRdb's copy holds only in-frame clones and misses some; the assay was immunoSEQ multiplex PCR. The table counts 130,000 or so clones; more than 1.5% lies in the top ten. This entry belongs to a study of cytomegalovirus exposure and HLA in healthy donors. Turning to the study itself: Within an early data release were 80 million to 90 million unique TCRs drawn from HLA-typed donors.

Study-level results: Among donors in an Asian-associated ancestry cluster, a later analysis reportedly found fewer N-insertions than the roughly 610-donor mean.

The TCR comes from a woman aged 40 to 50 in good health and CMV-seropositive. What was sequenced was PBMCs.

The CDR3 reads CASSFIGTGNTEAFF. CDR3 coding DNA: TGTGCCAGCTCGTTTATTGGAACAGGAAACACTGAAGCTTTCTTT. The rearrangement uses TRBV9 and TRBJ1-1; the D gene is possibly TRBD1 (5 bases). CDR1 is SGDLS, CDR2 YYNGEE, per germline. V was pared by 7 bases and J by 2 bases, with 18 bases between. The CDR3 contains 15 residues.